The clone carrying this T cell receptor (beta chain) has just one count. This entry comes from a study of cytotoxic CD8 clonotypes in ibrutinib-treated CLL. Study background: Following treatment for a median 12 months, range 6 to 36, response samples were then taken.

This table comes from immunoSEQ multiplex PCR, and its TCRdb copy is limited to in-frame clones, with some not included. The sample shows approximately 130,000 clones, roughly 80% of them seen only once. This clonotype was sampled from a human donor with chronic lymphocytic leukemia. The source was PBMCs, collected after 24 months of ibrutinib treatment.

The CDR3, as DNA: TGTGCCAGTACCCCAGGGAGCGCGAACACCGGGGAGCTGTTTTTT. Translation gives CASTPGSANTGELFF. The rearrangement links TRBV19 to TRBJ2-2; the D call may be TRBD1 or TRBD2 (5 bases each). V was trimmed by 7 bases and J by 0 bases, leaving 12 bases between them. CDR3 length: 15 amino acids. Germline V lookup: CDR1 LNHDA, CDR2 SQIVND (reference sequence).